These 19 T cell receptor beta chains came from one sample sequenced in a study of OX40 agonist ivuxolimab in advanced cancers. Assay used: immunoSEQ multiplex PCR; TCRdb lists only in-frame clones, some missing. The table has 75,000 to 100,000 clones, under 90% seen once. This sample comprised CD4+ or CD8+ T cells sorted from blood, obtained in a trial of the OX40 agonist ivuxolimab. The receptors derive from an adult with an advanced solid tumor such as melanoma, head and neck, liver or kidney cancer.

For the CDR3, the DNA is TGTGCCAGCTCTCGGTCAAGGACTGAAAAACTGTTTTTT. Translated, it gives CASSRSRTEKLFF. The chain carries TRBV18 and TRBJ1-4; D gene uncertain. CDR1 is KGHSH and CDR2 is LQKENI in the germline V gene. V shed 6 bases and J shed 7 bases, with 12 bases lying between them. This CDR3 is 13 amino acids long. The variable domain in full, completed from reference TRBV18 and TRBJ1-4, reads NAGVMQNPRHLVRRRGQEARLRCSPMKGHSHVYWYRQLPEEGLKFMVYLQKENIIDESGMPKERFSAEFPKEGPSILRIQQVVRGDSAAYFCASSRSRTEKLFFGSGTQLSVL.

The genes are TRBV7-6 and TRBJ2-5; TRBD1 is a possible D gene (5 bases). This CDR3 has 13 residues. From germline, CDR1 is SGHVS and CDR2 FNYEAQ. V was clipped by 4 bases and J by 2 bases, with 8 bases between them. CDR3 sequence reads: CASSSDRQETQYF. The DNA for the CDR3 is TGTGCCAGCAGCTCCGACAGACAAGAGACCCAGTACTTC. The complete variable domain, with remaining parts taken from reference TRBV7-6 and TRBJ2-5, reads GAGVSQSPRYKVTKRGQDVALRCDPISGHVSLYWYRQALGQGPEFLTYFNYEAQQDKSGLPNDRFSAERPEGSISTLTIQRTEQRDSAMYRCASSSDRQETQYFGPGTRLLVL.

This chain joins TRBV10-3 and TRBJ2-2, with D maybe TRBD2 (6 bases). The germline gives CDR1 ENHRY, CDR2 SYGVKD. CDR3 size: 16 residues. The V and J ends lost 0 bases and 7 bases respectively, with 15 bases between them. The CDR3 nucleotides read TGTGCCATCAGTGAGTCGAGGAGACTAGAGAACGGGGAGCTGTTTTTT. This gives the protein CAISESRRLENGELFF.

The chain joins TRBV2 to TRBJ1-2; no firm D call. V dropped 3 bases and J dropped 8 bases, with 13 bases sitting between them. CDR1 and CDR2 (germline): SNHLY, FYNNEI. CDR3 length: 13 amino acids. CDR3 DNA: TGTGCCAGCAGTGAGGGTGGTGAAGGGGGCTACACCTTC. Translation: CASSEGGEGGYTF.

The chain has TRBV19 and TRBJ2-5, with D unresolved. Trimming removed 2 bases at V and 5 bases at J, with 12 bases between. This CDR3 comprises 14 residues. The germline CDR1 and CDR2 sequences are LNHDA and SQIVND (reference sequence). The CDR3: CASSISGLGETQYF. The DNA of the CDR3 is TGTGCCAGTAGTATATCAGGATTGGGGGAGACCCAGTACTTC.

This rearrangement joins TRBV2 to TRBJ1-1; the D is unclear. Trimming shortened V by 5 bases and J by 6 bases, and 13 bases separated the two germline ends. The CDR3 spans 13 residues. CDR1 SNHLY and CDR2 FYNNEI come from the germline V gene. DNA of the CDR3: TGTGCCAGCAGTCCACAGAGAGTGCCTGAAGCTTTCTTT. Translation: CASSPQRVPEAFF. Together with reference TRBV2 and TRBJ1-1, the CDR3 gives the full variable domain: EPEVTQTPSHQVTQMGQEVILRCVPISNHLYFYWYRQILGQKVEFLVSFYNNEISEKSEIFDDQFSVERPDGSNFTLKIRSTKLEDSAMYFCASSPQRVPEAFFGQGTRLTVV.

The gene calls are TRBV7-9 and TRBJ2-5, with TRBD1 identical over 7 bases. Trimming removed 5 bases from V and 5 bases from J; junction bases left unmatched: 11. The CDR3 covers 15 residues. Germline assignment: CDR1 SEHNR and CDR2 FQNEAQ (reference sequence). For the CDR3, the DNA is TGTGCCAGCAGCCCCCCCCGACAGGGCTGGGAGACCCAGTACTTC. Its translation is CASSPPRQGWETQYF. Full variable domain (remainder filled in from reference TRBV7-9 and TRBJ2-5): DTGVSQNPRHKITKRGQNVTFRCDPISEHNRLYWYRQTLGQGPEFLTYFQNEAQLEKSRLLSDRFSAERPKGSFSTLEIQRTEQGDSAMYLCASSPPRQGWETQYFGPGTRLLVL.

The chain uses TRBV7-2 and TRBJ1-5; D is unresolved. The germline V gene encodes CDR1 SGHTA and CDR2 FQGNSA. This CDR3 has 13 residues. V lost 0 bases and J 5 bases, leaving 5 bases between the germline ends. CDR3 bases: TGTGCCAGCAGCTTAGCCTGGGATCAGCCCCAGCATTTT. Its translation is CASSLAWDQPQHF.

This chain joins TRBV7-2 and TRBJ2-7; D is unclear. Germline CDR1 SGHTA, CDR2 FQGNSA. Trimming took 0 bases from V and 5 from J, leaving 14 bases between them. There are 15 residues in the CDR3. The CDR3 coding sequence is TGTGCCAGCAGCTTAGCGGACGGGCCATCCCACGAGCAGTACTTC. Translation: CASSLADGPSHEQYF.

The chain employs TRBV19 and TRBJ1-4; TRBD1 matches 7 bases. This CDR3 spans 14 amino acids. The germline CDR1 and CDR2 sequences are LNHDA and SQIVND (reference sequence). V dropped 10 bases and J dropped 5; count of bases not matched to a gene: 10. The CDR3 bases are TGTGCCACCAAGCGAACAGGGGAGAATGAAAAACTGTTTTTT. Translation: CATKRTGENEKLFF. The variable domain in full, with the rest retrieved from reference TRBV19 and TRBJ1-4, is DGGITQSPKYLFRKEGQNVTLSCEQNLNHDAMYWYRQDPGQGLRLIYYSQIVNDFQKGDIAEGYSVSREKKESFPLTVTSAQKNPTAFYLCATKRTGENEKLFFGSGTQLSVL.

The gene calls are TRBV7-8 and TRBJ2-7; the D gene is possibly TRBD2 (6 bases). Germline V gene lookup returns CDR1 SGHVS and CDR2 FQNEAQ. The CDR3 is made up of 14 amino acids. V was trimmed by 2 bases and J by 2 bases, leaving 10 bases between them. The CDR3 DNA sequence: TGTGCCAGCAGCTTAAGCGGGCGAACCTACGAGCAGTACTTC. The encoded protein is CASSLSGRTYEQYF.

CDR3 in DNA: TGTGCCAGCAGCGTAGTGGGGTTTAGCGGGATAGGGACCTACAATGAGCAGTTCTTC. Amino acid sequence: CASSVVGFSGIGTYNEQFF. The chain couples TRBV9 to TRBJ2-1; 8 nucleotides match TRBD2. The CDR3 has 19 residues. Looked up from germline, CDR1 is SGDLS and CDR2 is YYNGEE. The V segment lost 0 bases and the J segment 2 bases; nucleotides outside the gene matches: 13.

The CDR3 loop reads CASSEALNTGELFF. The CDR3 DNA is TGTGCCAGCAGTGAAGCTCTGAACACCGGGGAGCTGTTTTTT. The rearrangement joins TRBV6-1 to TRBJ2-2; no definite D call. Germline CDR1 and CDR2: MNHNS and SASEGT. The CDR3 totals 14 residues. Trimming stripped 0 bases from V and 1 base from J, with 3 bases between.

This chain connects TRBV10-3 to TRBJ2-5; 8 bases are shared with TRBD2. Per germline, CDR1 ENHRY and CDR2 SYGVKD. This CDR3 has 17 amino acids. V shed 7 bases and J 0 bases; nucleotides not matched to a gene: 13. The CDR3 sequence: CAITANSGTGYQETQYF. Here the CDR3 DNA reads TGTGCCATCACGGCGAATAGCGGGACGGGGTACCAAGAGACCCAGTACTTC.

The gene calls are TRBV7-2 and TRBJ2-7, with D uncertain. CDR1 and CDR2 from the germline V gene are SGHTA and FQGNSA. The length of the CDR3 is 12 residues. V was cut by 5 bases and J by 0 bases, with 5 bases left in between. CDR3 sequence: CASSPPSYEQYF. The CDR3 DNA sequence: TGTGCCAGCAGCCCACCCTCCTACGAGCAGTACTTC.

This clone is a singleton in its sample. The chain joins TRBV4-3 to TRBJ1-1; 7 bases match TRBD1. Trimming cost V 4 bases and J 3 bases; bases outside gene matches: 8. Germline V gene lookup returns CDR1 LGHNA and CDR2 YSLEER. The CDR3 spans 15 residues. The CDR3 loop reads CASSPRGMRDTEAFF. The CDR3 bases are TGCGCCAGCAGCCCCAGGGGGATGCGGGACACTGAAGCTTTCTTT.

This clone was observed once. For the CDR3, the DNA is TGTGCCAGCAGCCCCGGACAGGGGTCGGATTGGGGCCAAGAGACCCAGTACTTC. This gives the protein CASSPGQGSDWGQETQYF. This chain connects TRBV7-9 to TRBJ2-5, with 9 bases identical to TRBD1. CDR3 length equals 18 residues. V was clipped by 5 bases and J by 1 base; unmatched bases: 14. Germline values: CDR1 SEHNR, CDR2 FQNEAQ (reference sequence).

The rearrangement uses TRBV7-2 and TRBJ2-7; TRBD2 matches 8 bases. CDR1 and CDR2 from the germline V gene are SGHTA and FQGNSA. CDR3 length: 15 residues. V trimming: 2 bases; J trimming: 6 bases; junction bases outside the gene matches: 9. CDR3 DNA sequence: TGTGCCAGCAGCTTACCCGGGAGGGGAGGCTGCGAGCAGTACTTC. This gives the protein CASSLPGRGGCEQYF.

The chain couples TRBV27 to TRBJ2-5, with 12 bases that match TRBD2. The CDR3 consists of 15 residues. V was clipped by 5 bases and J by 4 bases; unmatched bases: 5. Germline V lookup: CDR1 MNHEY, CDR2 SMNVEV (reference sequence). CDR3 region: CASSLGGLAGETQYF. CDR3 nucleotide sequence: TGTGCCAGCAGTCTCGGGGGACTAGCGGGAGAGACCCAGTACTTC.